These 32 T cell receptor beta chains share one sample of origin, sequenced in a study of blood T cells in healthy people across ages. Sample-barcoded 5' priming and a J-beta primer mix drove a second PCR of roughly 6 to 12 cycles. TCRdb itself ran the 5' RACE reads through MiXCR, one entry per CDR3 protein. The sample yields 1.5 million to 2 million distinct CDR3 sequences, 28% seen once. The sample comprised blood. The receptors here all came from a woman under 40 in good health.

V is TRBV27 and J is TRBJ2-7; 8 nucleotides agree with TRBD2. The CDR3 runs 24 residues. The V segment lost 1 base and the J segment 0 bases; nucleotides outside the gene matches: 29. Germline CDR1 reads MNHEY; CDR2 reads SMNVEV (reference sequence). CDR3 sequence (DNA): TGTGCCAGCAGTTTATTGAGATATAGCGGGATACACACCGGACCACCGTCAAGCTCCTACGAGCAGTACTTC. Amino acids: CASSLLRYSGIHTGPPSSSYEQYF.

The chain carries TRBV2 and TRBJ2-3; D is unresolved. The CDR3 has 15 amino acids. Germline CDR1 reads SNHLY; CDR2 reads FYNNEI. V lost 2 bases and J lost 4, with 13 bases in between. Here the CDR3 DNA reads TGTGCCAGCAGTGAAATTCAGCGCCGGGCAGATACGCAGTATTTT. Amino acid sequence: CASSEIQRRADTQYF. Full variable domain (remainder filled in from reference TRBV2 and TRBJ2-3): EPEVTQTPSHQVTQMGQEVILRCVPISNHLYFYWYRQILGQKVEFLVSFYNNEISEKSEIFDDQFSVERPDGSNFTLKIRSTKLEDSAMYFCASSEIQRRADTQYFGPGTRLTVL.

The sample holds a few counts of this clonotype. The gene calls are TRBV27 and TRBJ1-5; no clear D gene. This CDR3 region has 15 residues. Germline CDR1 MNHEY, CDR2 SMNVEV (reference sequence). V lost 1 base and J lost 1, with 8 bases in between. CDR3 nucleotide sequence: TGTGCCAGCAGTTTATTTGCTGGCAGCAATCAGCCCCAGCATTTT. This codes for CASSLFAGSNQPQHF.

The chain couples TRBV5-1 to TRBJ1-6, with D uncertain. Germline CDR1 and CDR2: SGHRS and YFSETQ. The CDR3 has 15 residues. Trimming removed 3 bases from V and 7 bases from J, with 14 bases in between. The CDR3 DNA reads as TGCGCCAGCAGCTCCGGAACAGTGACCAATTCACCCCTCCACTTT. Residues: CASSSGTVTNSPLHF.

To note about this clonotype: The junction does not match germline at one end; this may be a read error. The rearrangement joins TRBV6-5 to TRBJ2-7; weak D call: TRBD1 (6 bases). Germline CDR1 MNHEY, CDR2 SVGAGI. There are 13 residues in the CDR3. The CDR3 region has the DNA TGTGCTAGCAGATACAGGGCCTCCTACGAGCAGTACTTC. It is translated as CASRYRASYEQYF.

This clonotype was picked up a small number of times. The chain joins TRBV14 to TRBJ2-5, with no clear D. The CDR3 is 14 amino acids. Trimming stripped 1 base from V and 5 bases from J, with 11 bases between. Germline V gives CDR1 SGHDN, CDR2 FVKESK. DNA of the CDR3: TGTGCCAGCAGCCAAGCATACCCACTGGAGACCCAGTACTTC. Its protein is CASSQAYPLETQYF.

This clonotype was picked up a small number of times. The chain combines TRBV7-9 with TRBJ1-4, with D possibly matching TRBD1 (6 bases). CDR1 and CDR2 from the germline V gene are SEHNR and FQNEAQ (reference sequence). Trimming cost V 3 bases and J 2 bases, with 13 bases left between them. The CDR3 consists of 16 residues. The CDR3 sequence: CASSFRGKRTNEKLFF. CDR3 in DNA: TGTGCCAGCAGCTTCAGGGGAAAGAGGACTAATGAAAAACTGTTTTTT.

This clonotype was counted many times. The J gene is TRBJ2-7, the V gene TRBV5-6; 14 bases match TRBD2. Germline-derived CDR1 and CDR2 are SGHDT and YYEEEE. After removal of 5 bases from V and 2 bases from J, the junction contained 6 bases not matched to a gene. CDR3 size: 16 residues. This chain's CDR3 is CASSLGLAGVPYEQYF. The CDR3, as DNA: TGTGCCAGCAGTCTGGGACTAGCGGGAGTTCCCTACGAGCAGTACTTC.

There are a few counts of this clonotype. This rearrangement joins TRBV10-3 to TRBJ1-1; a weak D match, TRBD1 (5 bases). The CDR3 runs to 10 residues. Germline CDR1 ENHRY, CDR2 SYGVKD. V lost 10 bases and J 8 bases, leaving 11 bases between the germline ends. This CDR3 reads CASGDFEAFF. CDR3 DNA sequence: TGTGCCAGCGGGGACTTCGAAGCTTTCTTT.

The chain joins TRBV20-1 to TRBJ2-5; TRBD1 matches 9 bases. Trimming removed 8 bases from V and 4 bases from J; junction bases left unmatched: 11. Looked up from germline, CDR1 is DFQATT and CDR2 is SNEGSKA (reference sequence). There are 14 residues in the CDR3. The CDR3 region has the DNA TGCAGTAGGGCCGGGACAGGGACGGGAGAGACCCAGTACTTC. As protein: CSRAGTGTGETQYF.

This chain connects TRBV20-1 to TRBJ2-1; D possibly corresponds to TRBD1 (5 bases). The germline V gene encodes CDR1 DFQATT and CDR2 SNEGSKA (reference sequence). V lost 6 bases and J 13 bases, leaving 19 bases between the germline ends. This CDR3 has 12 amino acids. The CDR3 coding sequence is TGCAGTGCCTATACAGGACAAGAGACCCAGTTCTTC. Its protein product is CSAYTGQETQFF.

The rearrangement joins TRBV29-1 to TRBJ1-2; D not resolved. The CDR3 length is 14 residues. V was trimmed by 3 bases and J by 6 bases, leaving 17 bases between them. The V gene's germline CDR1 is SQVTM and CDR2 ANQGSEA. This chain's CDR3 is CSVEGQVRHNGYTF. The CDR3 DNA reads as TGCAGCGTTGAGGGTCAGGTAAGACATAATGGCTACACCTTC.

The CDR3 DNA is TGTGCCAGCAGCCTGACTAGCGGGGGGGCCCTAGCCAAAAACATTCAGTACTTC. This sequence encodes CASSLTSGGALAKNIQYF. The rearrangement uses TRBV7-2 and TRBJ2-4; 14 bases fit TRBD2. Germline-derived CDR1 and CDR2 are SGHTA and FQGNSA. The CDR3 runs 18 residues. The junction had 6 bases not matched to a gene; V was cut back by 5 bases and J by 0 bases.

This clonotype was found many times. This chain connects TRBV12-3 or TRBV12-4 to TRBJ1-1, with 7 bases fitting TRBD1. Germline trimming cut 5 bases from V and 8 bases from J; bases unmatched to any gene: 11. This CDR3 comprises 14 residues. CDR3 loop: CASSPLRGLAEAFF. DNA for the CDR3: TGTGCCAGCAGTCCGCTAAGGGGGCTGGCGGAAGCTTTCTTT.

This clonotype was counted only a few times. V usage is TRBV7-3 and J usage is TRBJ2-7; D unclear. V lost 5 bases and J 0 bases, leaving 14 bases between the germline ends. The germline V gene has CDR1 SGHTA and CDR2 FQGTGA. The length of the CDR3 is 15 residues. In nucleotides, the CDR3 is TGTGCCAGCAGCGACGGCCCTGTAAGCTCCTACGAGCAGTACTTC. It specifies CASSDGPVSSYEQYF. Combining the CDR3 with reference TRBV7-3 and TRBJ2-7 gives the whole variable domain GAGVSQTPSNKVTEKGKYVELRCDPISGHTALYWYRQSLGQGPEFLIYFQGTGAADDSGLPNDRFFAVRPEGSVSTLKIQRTERGDSAVYLCASSDGPVSSYEQYFGPGTRLTVT.

J is TRBJ2-5 and V is TRBV5-1; D ambiguous. CDR1 is SGHRS and CDR2 is YFSETQ in the germline V gene. The CDR3 loop spans 17 amino acids. V lost 0 bases to trimming and J lost 1 base, with 16 bases between them. In DNA, the CDR3 is TGCGCCAGCAGCTTGGGGGGATTCGCAGGTACCCAAGAGACCCAGTACTTC. Translation: CASSLGGFAGTQETQYF.

The chain carries TRBV28 and TRBJ2-1; 8 bases are shared with TRBD2. This CDR3 comprises 15 residues. Germline lookup yields CDR1 MDHEN and CDR2 SYDVKM. Trimming cost V 6 bases and J 5 bases; bases outside gene matches: 9. The CDR3 sequence: CASSWRSGGHNEQFF. The CDR3 DNA follows: TGTGCCAGCAGCTGGCGGAGCGGGGGTCACAATGAGCAGTTCTTC.

This sequence joins TRBV6-2 or TRBV6-3 and TRBJ1-4; a possible D gene is TRBD1 (6 bases). Trimming removed 6 bases at V and 8 bases at J, with 19 bases between. Germline values: CDR1 MNHEY, CDR2 SVGEGT. The CDR3 extends over 15 amino acids. This CDR3 is CASSRTRGPGEKLFF. The CDR3 nucleotides are TGTGCCAGCAGCCGAACACGGGGGCCTGGAGAAAAACTGTTTTTT.

The chain's CDR3 is CASSPPNLAAGYNEQFF. For the CDR3, the DNA is TGTGCCAGCAGCCCCCCAAATCTGGCAGCGGGATACAATGAGCAGTTCTTC. The chain links TRBV7-9 to TRBJ2-1; 7 bases map to TRBD2. This CDR3 has 17 residues. In germline, CDR1 is SEHNR, CDR2 FQNEAQ (reference sequence). Unmatched junction bases numbered 14, after V lost 5 bases and J lost 4 bases.

The chain employs TRBV5-1 and TRBJ2-7; possible D gene TRBD1, 6 bases. This CDR3 spans 15 amino acids. Between the trimmed V and J ends, which lost 3 bases and 5 bases, there was a span of 18 bases. Germline lookup yields CDR1 SGHRS and CDR2 YFSETQ. CDR3 nucleotides: TGCGCCAGCAGCTACGGACTCAGGGGATGGAACGAGCAGTACTTC. Translated, it gives CASSYGLRGWNEQYF.

Points on this clonotype: At one end, the junction sequence differs from germline, possibly due to a read error. The chain recombines TRBV3-1 with TRBJ1-1; 7 bases fit TRBD1. CDR1 LGHDT and CDR2 YNNKEL come from the germline V gene (reference sequence). This CDR3 has 14 residues. CDR3 DNA: TGTGCCAGCAACCAAGGGACAGAATCCGTCCGCGCTTTCTTT. The encoded protein is CASNQGTESVRAFF.

This clonotype was counted only a few times. The rearrangement links TRBV18 to TRBJ2-7; tentative D call: TRBD1 (6 bases). The germline V gene has CDR1 KGHSH and CDR2 LQKENI. Trimming cost V 6 bases and J 5 bases, with 23 bases left between them. The CDR3 consists of 16 residues. CDR3 DNA: TGTGCCAGCTCCCCTACTAAGCGGACAGTCCGAGACGAGCAGTACTTC. Residues: CASSPTKRTVRDEQYF.

In nucleotides, the CDR3 is TGCGCCAGCAGGTATGGGACTTCCAGCTCTGGGGCCAACGTCCTGACTTTC. Its translation is CASRYGTSSSGANVLTF. The genes are TRBV5-1 and TRBJ2-6; TRBD2 might be the D (6 bases). This CDR3 has 17 residues. The V gene's germline CDR1 is SGHRS and CDR2 YFSETQ. V was trimmed by 5 bases and J by 0 bases, leaving 15 bases between them.

This clonotype has at least ten counts. V and J are TRBV25-1 and TRBJ2-6; no clear D gene. Trimming stripped 8 bases from V and 1 base from J, with 9 bases between. This CDR3 contains 14 residues. Germline values: CDR1 MGHDK, CDR2 SYGVNS. CDR3 nucleotide sequence: TGTGCCAGCGCCGGGCAGTCTGGGGCCAACGTCCTGACTTTC. Protein product: CASAGQSGANVLTF.

This clonotype showed up many times. CDR3 sequence: CSARDTINSPLHF. The CDR3 DNA reads TGCAGTGCTCGGGACACCATAAATTCACCCCTCCACTTT. This chain joins TRBV20-1 and TRBJ1-6; maybe TRBD1 (6 bases). Germline values: CDR1 DFQATT, CDR2 SNEGSKA (reference sequence). The CDR3 has 13 amino acids. Deletions cut 5 bases from V and 7 bases from J, with 12 bases between.

The genes are TRBV28 and TRBJ1-2; 10 positions agree with TRBD1. V was clipped by 6 bases and J by 6 bases; unmatched bases: 7. The CDR3 has 14 residues. The germline V gene has CDR1 MDHEN and CDR2 SYDVKM. The CDR3 nucleotides read TGTGCCAGCAGACCCGGGGACAGGGGAGATGGCTACACCTTC. As protein: CASRPGDRGDGYTF.

The chain uses TRBV3-1 and TRBJ2-1, with TRBD2 matching over 8 bases. The CDR3 is made up of 17 amino acids. Germline CDR1 is LGHDT and CDR2 is YNNKEL (reference sequence). J was trimmed by 7 bases and V by 1 base; bases with no gene match: 12. The CDR3 coding sequence is TGTGCCAGCAGCCAAGGCCTCTGGGCGACGGGGGGGAATGAGCAGTTCTTC. Its translation: CASSQGLWATGGNEQFF.

This clonotype was seen ten or more times. This chain uses TRBV29-1 with TRBJ1-2; D ambiguous. Germline V lookup: CDR1 SQVTM, CDR2 ANQGSEA. The V end was cut by 4 bases, the J end by 3 bases, with 9 bases between. The CDR3 runs to 12 residues. The CDR3 nucleotides are TGCAGCGTTGTGATTGGGGACTATGGCTACACCTTC. It translates to CSVVIGDYGYTF.

This chain uses TRBV10-2 with TRBJ2-1, with 7 bases aligning to TRBD2. With 6 bases clipped from V and 10 bases from J, the junction kept 12 bases outside the gene matches. Germline CDR1 is WSHSY and CDR2 is SAAADI. The CDR3 extends over 14 amino acids. The DNA for the CDR3 is TGCGCCAGCAGATGGAAGCGGGACTCCTACGAGCAGTTCTTC. It specifies CASRWKRDSYEQFF.

This clonotype has ten or more counts. This chain joins TRBV7-8 and TRBJ1-2; 8 nucleotides match TRBD1. V lost 2 bases to trimming and J lost 4 bases; unmatched junction nucleotides: 6. Per the germline V gene, CDR1 is SGHVS and CDR2 is FQNEAQ. The CDR3 contains 15 residues. CDR3 amino acids: CASSLTGGGGYGYTF. DNA of the CDR3: TGTGCCAGCAGCTTAACAGGGGGTGGAGGCTATGGCTACACCTTC.

In this sample, this clonotype turned up many times. The rearrangement links TRBV5-6 to TRBJ2-5; no clear D gene. The CDR3 covers 14 residues. Germline values: CDR1 SGHDT, CDR2 YYEEEE. V lost 4 bases, J lost 5 bases, and 15 bases lay in between. CDR3 in amino acids: CASSGYLQVETQYF. CDR3 DNA: TGTGCCAGCAGCGGCTACCTGCAGGTGGAGACCCAGTACTTC.

With respect to this clonotype: It may be a read error: a sequence one base away is much more abundant. The V call is TRBV11-2, the J call TRBJ2-1; 8 nucleotides match TRBD1. CDR1 is SGHAT, CDR2 FQNNGV, per germline. The CDR3 contains 15 residues. Trimming removed 8 bases from V and 1 base from J; junction bases left unmatched: 7. CDR3: CASGDTGGSYNEQFF. The CDR3 nucleotides read TGTGCCAGCGGGGATACAGGGGGGTCCTACAATGAGCAGTTCTTC.